Presented here are 9 T cell receptor beta chains from one specimen sequenced in a study of response to subunit inactivated influenza vaccine. TCRdb fed the RT-PCR reads into MiXCR, producing one record per CDR3 protein. The repertoire consists of 650,000 or so distinct CDR3 sequences, with around 13% occurring once and the leading ten covering 7.6%. This specimen was PBMCs from blood, taken 14 to 15 days before vaccination. These receptors came from a middle-aged man who received an inactivated influenza vaccine.

This clonotype has a single count. The V and J genes are TRBV10-2 and TRBJ1-2; 9 bases are a match to TRBD1. Per germline, CDR1 WSHSY and CDR2 SAAADI. The CDR3 loop spans 14 amino acids. J gave up 6 bases and V 6 bases, and 8 bases lay outside the gene matches. The CDR3: CASRRTGEGNGYTF. Here the CDR3 DNA reads TGCGCCAGCAGAAGGACAGGGGAAGGGAATGGCTACACCTTC.

This clonotype was picked up a small number of times. The chain couples TRBV9 to TRBJ2-7, with D maybe TRBD1 (6 bases). Between the trimmed V and J ends, which lost 0 bases and 0 bases, there was a span of 7 bases. Germline V CDR1 and CDR2: SGDLS, YYNGEE. This CDR3 spans 14 amino acids. CDR3 loop: CASSVGTASYEQYF. The CDR3 nucleotides read TGTGCCAGCAGCGTAGGGACAGCCTCCTACGAGCAGTACTTC.

The chain couples TRBV7-3 to TRBJ2-3, with TRBD1 as a possible D gene (5 bases). Germline assignment: CDR1 SGHTA and CDR2 FQGTGA. The CDR3 is 13 residues long. V lost 3 bases, J lost 4 bases, and 8 bases lay in between. For the CDR3, the DNA is TGTGCCAGCAGCTTCGACAGAGCAGATACGCAGTATTTT. It codes for CASSFDRADTQYF.

This clonotype appeared many times. The CDR3 loop is CASSAQGGTEAFF. The CDR3 DNA follows: TGTGCCAGCAGCGCCCAGGGGGGCACTGAAGCTTTCTTT. The chain employs TRBV7-9 and TRBJ1-1; 7 bases align to TRBD1. CDR3 length: 13 residues. With V trimmed by 5 bases and J by 4 bases, 4 bases remained unmatched. Germline CDR1 and CDR2: SEHNR and FQNEAQ (reference sequence).

CDR3 DNA sequence: TGTGCCAGCAGTTACTCGAAACTAGCGGGGTTAACCGGGGAGCTGTTTTTT. It encodes CASSYSKLAGLTGELFF. The J gene is TRBJ2-2, the V gene TRBV6-2 or TRBV6-3, with 10 bases fitting TRBD2. The CDR3 runs 17 residues. CDR1 and CDR2 (germline): MNHEY, SVGEGT. V shed 0 bases, J shed 5 bases, and the junction held 6 bases outside the gene matches.

This clonotype showed up just a few times. The V and J genes are TRBV10-3 and TRBJ2-1, with TRBD1 matching over 7 bases. This CDR3 has 15 residues. Germline values: CDR1 ENHRY, CDR2 SYGVKD. The trim removed 5 bases at V and 7 bases at J, leaving 11 bases unmatched. CDR3 DNA: TGTGCCATCAGTAGAGAGACAGGGCCCACAAATGAGCAGTTCTTC. This translates into CAISRETGPTNEQFF.

V and J are TRBV6-1 and TRBJ2-1, with TRBD1 matching over 7 bases. V shed 6 bases, J shed 2 bases, and the junction held 7 bases outside the gene matches. Germline V CDR1 and CDR2: MNHNS, SASEGT. CDR3 length equals 15 residues. CDR3 sequence (DNA): TGTGCCAGCAGCCGTGGGACAGCCCCCTACAATGAGCAGTTCTTC. Protein: CASSRGTAPYNEQFF.

This clonotype came up a few times. This sequence joins TRBV7-2 and TRBJ2-7; no clear D gene. With 1 base removed from V and 5 bases from J, the gap between germline ends came to 12 bases. Germline CDR1 reads SGHTA; CDR2 reads FQGNSA. The CDR3 is 14 amino acids. The CDR3 coding sequence is TGTGCCAGCAGCTTAGGAGTCAGGCTCGACGAGCAGTACTTC. It encodes CASSLGVRLDEQYF.

The V gene is TRBV27, the J gene TRBJ1-4, with D perhaps matching TRBD1 (5 bases). There are 15 residues in the CDR3. CDR1 and CDR2 (germline): MNHEY, SMNVEV (reference sequence). Trimming removed 5 bases at V and 7 bases at J, with 17 bases between. The CDR3 loop is CASSPPGTETEKLFF. CDR3 sequence (DNA): TGTGCCAGCAGTCCCCCCGGGACCGAGACTGAAAAACTGTTTTTT.